This TCR beta chain was recovered during a study of cytomegalovirus exposure and HLA in healthy donors. Notes on this clone: As yet, its antigen is unknown.

Whole-study results and caveats: The authors listed over 150 TCR beta chains as cytomegalovirus-associated. In an earlier analysis, most TCR beta V segments were productive about 90% or about 30% of the time.

The germline gives CDR1 SGHAT, CDR2 FQNNGV. This CDR3 is 15 amino acids long. V was pared by 5 bases and J by 1 base, with 5 bases of the junction left unmatched. The PCR was carried out with 60 Vbeta primers and 13 Jbeta primers. The data were produced by immunoSEQ multiplex PCR, yet TCRdb's version contains in-frame clones alone and is incomplete. Here the sample spans over 90,000 clones, nearly 70% being singletons. The chain recombines TRBV11-2 with TRBJ1-1; 9 nucleotides match TRBD1. This receptor was obtained from a woman between 45 and 65 years old in good health and CMV-seropositive. Sample: PBMCs. The CDR3 reads CASSRTGAGNTEAFF. The CDR3 coding sequence is TGTGCCAGCAGCAGGACAGGGGCGGGGAACACTGAAGCTTTCTTT.